This is a list of T cell receptor beta chains from one sample in a study of identifying expanded T cells in peripheral blood. Sequencing used immunoSEQ multiplex PCR; TCRdb keeps in-frame clones, though not all of them. The table has 70,000 or so clones, around 90% seen once; the top ten hold roughly 3%. Sequencing was done on a sample of blood. The receptors derive from a person aged 18 to 70 in good health. CDR3s include the opening cysteine and the closing phenylalanine or tryptophan. D genes are given only for firm matches. Size tells how often a clone was seen (once, few, many) or the class of an expanded clone, and some rows leave it out.

>once|TRBJ2-1|TRBV7-8|TRBD2
TGTGCCAGCAGCAGGCCGGCGGGGGGGGCCGTAAATGAGCAGTTCTTC
CASSRPAGGAVNEQFF
>NA|TRBJ1-1|TRBV6-6|NA
TGTGCCAGCAGTTACTCGAGGACGAACACTGAAGCTTTCTTT
CASSYSRTNTEAFF
>NA|TRBJ1-2|TRBV5-1|TRBD1
TGCGCCAGCAGCTCCGGGACAGGCGCCCTCGGTGGCGGCTACACCTTC
CASSSGTGALGGGYTF
>NA|TRBJ2-3|TRBV7-8|TRBD2
TGTGCCAGCAGTCGACTAGCGGGAGAAACAGATACGCAGTATTTT
CASSRLAGETDTQYF
>NA|TRBJ2-7|TRBV19|TRBD1
TGTGCCAGTAGTACATCCGGGACAGGGGTCTACGAGCAGTACTTC
CASSTSGTGVYEQYF
>once|TRBJ1-1|TRBV7-9|NA
TGTGCCAGCAGGCGACCCCCGAGCCCTGAAGCTTTCTTT
CASRRPPSPEAFF
>NA|TRBJ2-2|TRBV6-5|NA
TGTGCCAGCAGTGGCGATACCGGGGAGCTGTTTTTT
CASSGDTGELFF
>NA|TRBJ2-1|TRBV2|TRBD1
TGTGCCAGCAGAGACAGGGTGAGGTCCTTAAAGGATGAGCAGTTCTTC
CASRDRVRSLKDEQFF
>NA|TRBJ1-5|TRBV29-1|TRBD1
TGCAGCGCCCAAGAGACAGGGAGGGCGCCCCAGCATTTT
CSAQETGRAPQHF
>once|TRBJ2-3|TRBV5-1|TRBD1
TGCGCCAGCAGCACGGGACAGTCCACAGATACGCAGTATTTT
CASSTGQSTDTQYF
>NA|TRBJ1-4|TRBV7-8|NA
TGTGCCAGCAGCCCGACTGGGGGGAGGAATGAAAAACTGTTTTTT
CASSPTGGRNEKLFF
>NA|TRBJ2-3|TRBV15|TRBD2
TGTGCCACCAGCAGAGATCTAGCGGGAGGGCCTTCGACTACAGATACGCAGTATTTT
CATSRDLAGGPSTTDTQYF
>medium-sized|TRBJ1-1|TRBV30|NA
TGTGCCTGGAGTTCAGGGAACACTGAAGCTTTCTTT
CAWSSGNTEAFF
>NA|TRBJ2-5|TRBV19|TRBD2
TGTGCCAGTAGTATTAGGCTAGCGGGAGACATTGGGACCCAGTACTTC
CASSIRLAGDIGTQYF
>NA|TRBJ2-1|TRBV6-5|TRBD2
TGTGCCAGCAGTTATAGCGGGGGCTACAATGAGCAGTTCTTC
CASSYSGGYNEQFF
>NA|TRBJ1-1|TRBV2|TRBD1
TGTGCCAGCGCCGGGACAGGTCAGGGGGAAGCTTTCTTT
CASAGTGQGEAFF
>NA|TRBJ2-3|TRBV7-2|TRBD2
TGTGCCACCTCCATGAACGCGGGGGGCACAGATACGCAGTATTTT
CATSMNAGGTDTQYF
>NA|TRBJ2-1|TRBV18|NA
TGTGCCAGCTCACCGGACTATAACAATGAGCAGTTCTTC
CASSPDYNNEQFF
>NA|TRBJ2-7|TRBV19|NA
TGTGCCAGTAGTTTTAGACAGCCGGCCCCCCAGGGACCCCACTACGAGCAGTACTTC
CASSFRQPAPQGPHYEQYF
>once|TRBJ1-1|TRBV2|NA
TGTGCCAGCAGTGGGCAGACCAAGGTGGAAGCTTTCTTT
CASSGQTKVEAFF
>NA|TRBJ1-4|TRBV15|NA
TGTGCCACCAGCAGAACCGGGACGGGAACTAATGAAAAACTGTTTTTT
CATSRTGTGTNEKLFF
>NA|TRBJ1-3|TRBV4-1|NA
TGCGCCAGCAGCCAAGGGGACAACTCTGGAAACACCATATATTTT
CASSQGDNSGNTIYF
>NA|TRBJ2-1|TRBV28|NA
TGTGCCAGCAGTTATATCTACTCCAACGTTTACAATGAGCAGTTCTTC
CASSYIYSNVYNEQFF
>NA|TRBJ2-7|TRBV5-1|TRBD1
TGCGCCAGCAGCTCGGGACAGGGAGAAGTCGAGCAGTACTTC
CASSSGQGEVEQYF
>NA|TRBJ1-2|TRBV4-3|NA
TGCGCCAGCAGCCAAGGGGGCGGGGATTCGGGCTATGGCTACACCTTC
CASSQGGGDSGYGYTF
>once|TRBJ2-7|TRBV7-8|NA
TGTGCCAGCAGCATTACAGGGCCAAAGGTCTACGAGCAGTACTTC
CASSITGPKVYEQYF
>once|TRBJ2-5|TRBV5-6|NA
TGTGCCAGCAGCCGCCTCGGGCACGGGGAAGAGACCCAGTACTTC
CASSRLGHGEETQYF
>NA|TRBJ2-1|TRBV2|TRBD2
TGTGCCAGCAGTGAAGGGACTAGCGGGCGCAATGAGCAGTTCTTC
CASSEGTSGRNEQFF
>NA|TRBJ1-6|TRBV4-1|TRBD1
TGCGCCAGCAGCCAGGGGACAGGGTGGAGCTCCTATAATTCACCCCTCCACTTT
CASSQGTGWSSYNSPLHF
>NA|TRBJ2-2|TRBV7-8|TRBD1
TGTGCCAGCAGCTTAATGGGGACAGGCGCGAACACCGGGGAGCTGTTTTTT
CASSLMGTGANTGELFF
>NA|TRBJ2-2|TRBV7-6|NA
TGTGCCAGCAGCTCTGGAACGGGCACCGGGGAGCTGTTTTTT
CASSSGTGTGELFF
>NA|TRBJ2-7|TRBV5-1|NA
TGCGCCAGCAGCTTGTGGGACTTAACCTACGAGCAGTACTTC
CASSLWDLTYEQYF
>NA|TRBJ2-7|TRBV11-2|NA
TGTGCCAGCAGCCTAGATATCGGGAAGGGAGGCGAGCAGTACTTC
CASSLDIGKGGEQYF
>NA|TRBJ1-4|TRBV28|NA
TGTGCCAGCAGAGTGTCCGGGACTAATGAAAAACTGTTTTTT
CASRVSGTNEKLFF
>NA|TRBJ1-5|TRBV19|NA
TGTGCCAGTAGTATAGGACGAGGGGTCGGACAGCCCCAGCATTTT
CASSIGRGVGQPQHF
>NA|TRBJ2-3|TRBV5-1|NA
TGCGCCAGCAGCCCGGACAGTGCCGCAGATACGCAGTATTTT
CASSPDSAADTQYF
>NA|TRBJ1-1|TRBV19|NA
TGTGCCAGTAGTAAATCACTCCAGACAGCATGGATGGGGCCGGGGGGGAACACTGAAGCTTTCTTT
CASSKSLQTAWMGPGGNTEAFF
>NA|TRBJ1-5|TRBV11-2|NA
TGTGCCAGCAGCACCAGTAGCAATCAGCCCCAGCATTTT
CASSTSSNQPQHF
>once|TRBJ1-1|TRBV18|NA
TGTGCCAGCTCACCCGGATTGGACACTGAAGCTTTCTTT
CASSPGLDTEAFF
>NA|TRBJ2-7|TRBV5-6|TRBD1
TGTGCCAGCAGCTGGGACAGCGAGCAGTACTTC
CASSWDSEQYF
>NA|TRBJ2-1|TRBV12-5|NA
TGTGCTAGTGCACTTGAACGGGGGGCTGGTTTGGACAATGAGCAGTTCTTC
CASALERGAGLDNEQFF
>once|TRBJ1-3|TRBV9|NA
TGTGCCAGCAGCTCTCAAACCGGGGGGGCTGGAAACACCATATATTTT
CASSSQTGGAGNTIYF
>once|TRBJ2-7|TRBV21-1|NA
TGTGCCAGCAGCAAAGGTGGTCTAGCGGGAACCTACGAGCAGTACTTC
CASSKGGLAGTYEQYF
>NA|TRBJ1-3|TRBV9|NA
TGTGCCAGCAGCGTAGATCCCCCCCCGGGCTCTGGAAACACCATATATTTT
CASSVDPPPGSGNTIYF
>NA|TRBJ2-2|TRBV5-1|TRBD1
TGCGCCAGCAGCTATCGGGACAGGGTAAACACCGGGGAGCTGTTTTTT
CASSYRDRVNTGELFF
>NA|TRBJ2-3|TRBV9|NA
TGTGCCAGCAGCGTAGCTATTGGCACAGATACGCAGTATTTT
CASSVAIGTDTQYF
>NA|TRBJ1-2|TRBV28|NA
TGTGCCAGCGTAATAGACAGAAACTATGGCTACACCTTC
CASVIDRNYGYTF
>once|TRBJ2-2|TRBV6-5|NA
TGTGCCAGCAGTTCAACGGGACACAACACCGGGGAGCTGTTTTTT
CASSSTGHNTGELFF
>once|TRBJ2-1|TRBV7-2|TRBD2
TGTGCCAGCAGTCCCCCCGGGGGGAGGTACAATGAGCAGTTCTTC
CASSPPGGRYNEQFF
>NA|TRBJ2-3|TRBV11-2|NA
TGTGCCAGCAGCTTAGTAACAGATACGCAGTATTTT
CASSLVTDTQYF
>NA|TRBJ1-2|TRBV9|NA
TGTGCCAGCACCTCACCAGTCTATGGCTACACCTTC
CASTSPVYGYTF
>NA|TRBJ2-7|TRBV4-2|TRBD1
TGTGCCAGCAGCCAAGAAGGAGCGGGACAGGGTTACGAGCAGTACTTC
CASSQEGAGQGYEQYF
>few|TRBJ1-5|TRBV10-3|TRBD1
TGTGCCATCAGTCAGGGGGCGGGTCAGCCCCAGCATTTT
CAISQGAGQPQHF
>NA|TRBJ2-3|TRBV27|NA
TGTGCCAGCGCTGGGCGGGGTGTAGATACGCAGTATTTT
CASAGRGVDTQYF